The T cell receptor (beta chain) under discussion was sequenced for a study of blood T cell repertoires in COVID-19. A word on this clone: The identical CDR3 is also encoded by other nucleotide sequences in the sample.

Produced via immunoSEQ multiplex PCR; TCRdb's table is partial and in-frame only. Of 130,000 or so clones detected, approximately 90% appear once; the ten largest clones hold about 4.5%. CDR1 MNHEY and CDR2 SVGAGI come from the germline V gene. Trimming cost V 5 bases and J 7 bases, with 6 bases left between them. This CDR3 is 11 amino acids long. The specimen sequenced was peripheral blood. This sequence originates from a man between 40 and 49 years old with acute or convalescent COVID-19. The chain combines TRBV6-5 with TRBJ2-1; D possibly corresponds to TRBD1 (6 bases). The CDR3 sequence is CASSTGNEQFF. The CDR3 region has the DNA TGTGCCAGCAGTACAGGGAATGAGCAGTTCTTC.